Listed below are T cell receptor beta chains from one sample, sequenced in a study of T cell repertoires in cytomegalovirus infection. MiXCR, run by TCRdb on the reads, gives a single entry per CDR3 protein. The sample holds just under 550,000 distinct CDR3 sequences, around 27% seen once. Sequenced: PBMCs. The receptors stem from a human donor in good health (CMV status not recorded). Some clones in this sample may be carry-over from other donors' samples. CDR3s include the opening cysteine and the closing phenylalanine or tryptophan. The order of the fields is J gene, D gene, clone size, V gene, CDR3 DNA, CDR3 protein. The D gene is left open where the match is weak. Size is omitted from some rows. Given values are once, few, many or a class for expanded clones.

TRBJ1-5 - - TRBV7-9 TGTGCCAGCAGCCTCAGTAGCAGGGTAGGTCAGCCCCAGCATTTT CASSLSSRVGQPQHF
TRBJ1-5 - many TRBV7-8 TGTGCCAGCAGCTCCCGAGGGGGGCTCGGCAATCAGCCCCAGCATTTT CASSSRGGLGNQPQHF
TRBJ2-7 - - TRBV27 TGTGCCAGCAGTTTCTCTGACAGAATCTACGAGCAGTACTTC CASSFSDRIYEQYF
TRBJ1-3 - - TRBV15 TGTGCCACCAGCAGAGATCCCATTTCGTTGGGAAACACCATATATTTT CATSRDPISLGNTIYF
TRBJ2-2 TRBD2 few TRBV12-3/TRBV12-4 TGTGCCAGCAGTTTACGCGGGAGTAAGGGGGAGCTGTTTTTT CASSLRGSKGELFF
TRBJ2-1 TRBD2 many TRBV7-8 TGTGCCAGCAGCTTGGGACTAGCGGGAGGGGCTAATGAGCAGTTCTTC CASSLGLAGGANEQFF
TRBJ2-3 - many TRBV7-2 TGTGCCAGCACCTACACAGATACGCAGTATTTT CASTYTDTQYF
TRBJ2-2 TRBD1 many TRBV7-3 TGTGCCAGCAGACCCGGGACAGGGAACACCGGGGAGCTGTTTTTT CASRPGTGNTGELFF
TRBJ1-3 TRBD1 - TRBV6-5 TGTGCCAGCAATAGTAGGACAGGGGATGGAAACACCATATATTTT CASNSRTGDGNTIYF
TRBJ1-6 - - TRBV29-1 TGCAGCGAGGGGACGGCGGATAATTCACCCCTCCACTTT CSEGTADNSPLHF
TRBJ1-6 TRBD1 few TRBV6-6 TGTGCCAGCAGTTACCGGGACAGTAGGGAGTCACCCCTCCACTTT CASSYRDSRESPLHF
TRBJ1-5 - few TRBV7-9 TGTGCCAGCAGCCCCAACAAGGTGAATCAGCCCCAGCATTTT CASSPNKVNQPQHF
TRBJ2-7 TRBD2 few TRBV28 TGTGCCAGCACCCCGACTAGCGGGAGGGCCTCCTACGAGCAGTACTTC CASTPTSGRASYEQYF
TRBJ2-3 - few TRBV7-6 TGTGCCAGCAGCTCCGCGGGACCCACAGATACGCAGTATTTT CASSSAGPTDTQYF
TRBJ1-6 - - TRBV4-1 TGCGCCAGCAGCCAAGATCGGTTAGGGGGTAGCTCCTATAATTCACCCCTCCACTTT CASSQDRLGGSSYNSPLHF
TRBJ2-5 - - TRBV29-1 TGCAGCGTTGAAGAAGGGGGTCGAGAGACCCAGTACTTC CSVEEGGRETQYF
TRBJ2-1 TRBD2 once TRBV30 TGTGCCTGGAAGGGTCTTTATAGCGGGAGGGCCTCGGGGAATGAGCAGTTCTTC CAWKGLYSGRASGNEQFF
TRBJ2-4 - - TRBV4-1 TGCGCCAGCAGCCGTCATGAGGCGGCTGACCAGTACTTC CASSRHEAADQYF
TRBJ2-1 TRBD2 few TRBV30 TGTGCCTGGAGTCCCAGCGGGAGTCTGTTCTTC CAWSPSGSLFF
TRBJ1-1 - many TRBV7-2 TGTGCCAGCAGCTTAGTAGTCGGGGGGCACACTGAAGCTTTCTTT CASSLVVGGHTEAFF
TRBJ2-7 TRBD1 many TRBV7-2 TGTGCCAGCAGCCCCGGGACAGGGTTTTACGAGCAGTACTTC CASSPGTGFYEQYF
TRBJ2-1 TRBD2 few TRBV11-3 TGTGCCAGCACCCTTGGTGGGGGACTAGCGGGAGTTAGTGAGCAGTTCTTC CASTLGGGLAGVSEQFF
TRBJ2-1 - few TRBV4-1 TGCGCCAGCAGCCAACTCGGTAACAATGAGCAGTTCTTC CASSQLGNNEQFF
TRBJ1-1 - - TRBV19 TGTGCCAGTAGCTTGTATCTAGCCACTGAAGCTTTCTTT CASSLYLATEAFF
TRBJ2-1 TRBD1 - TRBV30 TGTGCCTGGAGGAGACAGGGTGCCTACAATGAGCAGTTCTTC CAWRRQGAYNEQFF